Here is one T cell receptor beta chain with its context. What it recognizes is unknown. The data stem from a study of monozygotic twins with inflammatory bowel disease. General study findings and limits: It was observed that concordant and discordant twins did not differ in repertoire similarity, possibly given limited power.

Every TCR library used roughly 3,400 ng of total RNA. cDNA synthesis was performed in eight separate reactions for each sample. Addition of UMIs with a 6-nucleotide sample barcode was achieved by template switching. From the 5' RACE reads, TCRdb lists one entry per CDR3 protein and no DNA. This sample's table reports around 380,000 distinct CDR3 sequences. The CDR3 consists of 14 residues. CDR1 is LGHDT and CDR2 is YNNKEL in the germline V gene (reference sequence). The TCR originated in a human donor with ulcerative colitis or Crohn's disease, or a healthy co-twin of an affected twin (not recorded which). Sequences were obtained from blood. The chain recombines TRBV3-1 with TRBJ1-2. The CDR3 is CASSFGQLSYGYTF.